In its sample, the clone carrying this T cell receptor beta chain was seen a few times. These data are taken from a study of blood T cells in healthy people across ages. Sample-barcoded 5' priming and a J-beta primer mix drove a second PCR of about 6 to 12 cycles. TCRdb reprocessed the 5' RACE reads via MiXCR and lists one record per CDR3 protein. This repertoire shows roughly 2 million distinct CDR3 sequences, about 50% found once; its top ten account for less than 2.5%. V was shortened by 5 bases and J by 3 bases, with 13 bases between the two germline ends. The CDR3 loop spans 13 amino acids. The germline V gene has CDR1 DFQATT and CDR2 SNEGSKA (reference sequence).

The gene calls are TRBV20-1 and TRBJ1-1; D is perhaps TRBD1 (5 bases). Source material: blood. This receptor was obtained from a woman aged 40 to 50 in good health. DNA for the CDR3: TGCAGTGCTGCCGGGGGTACGGACACTGAAGCTTTCTTT. Its translation: CSAAGGTDTEAFF.